The present T cell receptor beta chain was sequenced within a study of cytomegalovirus exposure and HLA in healthy donors (TCRdb year 2017). Looking at the study overall: An earlier analysis of roughly 610 of the donors reported about 260 Gb of sequence data and 95 million to 120 million unique TCR beta sequences obtained from about 170 million T cells. An early release that covered fewer than 800 HLA-typed donors contained approximately 300 gigabases of sequencing data and some 87 million unique TCR sequences. Of the roughly 400 genotyped donors, roughly 80% fell in the genetic ancestry cluster associated with self-reported Caucasian donors. The study was designed to test whether signatures of past pathogen exposure could be identified by cataloging public T cell receptors. The study profiled the T cell repertoires of 550 to 700 subjects by immunosequencing and related them to cytomegalovirus serostatus. Besides the first cohort of roughly 660 subjects, a separate validation cohort made up of some 110 different subjects was used. To predict cytomegalovirus infection status, the study combined high-throughput TCR immunosequencing, statistical association of individual TCRs with disease status, and machine learning. To study patterns of TCR occurrence, a later analysis re-analyzed previously published TCR beta repertoires from 666 donors and added high-resolution HLA genotyping. The later analysis used no new phenotypic data to find candidate immune exposures, relying instead on TCR beta sequences and their occurrence across donors. An earlier analysis of approximately 630 of the donors applied high-throughput TCR beta sequencing to assess whether each TCR beta V gene segment acted as functional or pseudogenic. Alongside the repertoire data, information on donor age, sex, ethnicity and CMV serostatus was compiled. A later genetic analysis took genome-wide SNP genotypes for about three fifths of the 666 donors and used that subset as a discovery cohort. All discovery cohort repertoires had been generated using a single sequencing platform. HLA typing covered class I and class II loci at four-digit resolution. The number of typed donors differed by locus: about 620-640 for A, B, C, DRB1 and DQB1; 500 to 550 for DQA1; some 610 for DPA1; and roughly 470 for DPB1. Roughly five DR-DQ haplotypes were handled as single units for association and clustering because linkage in the cohort was strong. Among several hundred genotyped donors of the cohort, an average of roughly 230,000 unique TCR beta nucleotide sequences was sequenced per donor, of which 15% to 20% were non-productive. What the authors observed across the whole study: According to a later analysis, TCR association rates differed among HLA loci, with DRB1 alleles showing the most associated TCRs and HLA-C alleles showing the fewest. Broadly in line with IMGT annotations, most TCR beta V segments showed up in productive rearrangements about 87% or about 30% of the time in an earlier analysis of a few hundred of the donors. A cluster of highly shared sequence variants was judged likely to be a technical artifact of the sequencing pipeline. In a later analysis, some 17,000 TCR beta sequences were associated with specific HLA alleles at a false discovery rate of 0.05. When HLA alleles, especially DR and DQ, strongly co-occurred, TCR associations were difficult to assign to individual alleles. HLA typing was unavailable for some donors at each locus, so association tests used only the typed subset. Linkage disequilibrium might explain the correlated functional status among segregating V segments, but an unknown experimental factor could not be excluded. The earlier analysis of some 540 of the donors excluded 15 to 20 rarely observed V segments, including chromosome 9 orphons, because counts were too low. A later analysis reported that several top co-occurrence clusters appeared linked to parvovirus B19, influenza, CMV and Epstein-Barr virus. Most TCR sequences were observed very rarely across donors, whereas some public TCRs were present in many individuals. A further reported finding was that TCR beta sequences accurately predicted the HLA-A and HLA-B alleles for most subjects in the first cohort. A later genetic analysis associated a missense DCLRE1C variant with V-gene and J-gene trimming of TCR beta chains, and an independent cohort replicated the association. CMV serostatus was the only immune exposure information available for the cohort. In a later analysis, HLA-associated TCR beta chains showed more clonal expansion and lower generation probabilities than non-associated chains that were equally common. According to a later genetic analysis, donors in an Asian-associated ancestry cluster had fewer N-insertions in productive TCRs than the roughly 670-donor mean. A later analysis found that most CMV-associated TCR beta chains appeared HLA-restricted, with HLA associations seemingly driven largely by CMV exposure. In vitro tests confirmed that a few of the cytomegalovirus-associated TCR beta chains recognize cytomegalovirus antigens. A total of some 180 TCR beta chains were listed by the study as associated with cytomegalovirus. The cohort was sequenced for TCR beta chains only, and without alpha or paired-chain data the features that could be detected were limited. Roughly uniform sequencing depth across donors was assumed in presence/absence analyses, although this assumption may not hold. The authors suggested that the approach could potentially be generalized to other disease states and immunological phenotypes. The classifier was reported to diagnose cytomegalovirus status with high specificity and sensitivity in both the original cohort and the validation cohort.

Comments on this clone: Its antigen is still unknown. The record has no base qualities; no much larger clone is one base away.

The receptor library was made with the immunoSEQ multiplex PCR assay. The multiplex PCR relied on a mix of 60 forward primers for TCR Vbeta segments and 13 reverse primers for TCR Jbeta segments. The CDR3 region of rearranged TCR beta genes was amplified from genomic DNA with a multiplex PCR assay. Amplified TCR beta libraries were sequenced as 87-base-pair reads on the Illumina HiSeq System. On the authors' methods: A later analysis tallied 70 million to 100 million unique TCR beta chains across the 640 or so repertoires, and 10 million to 11 million of those chains were shared by two or more donors. A nearest-neighbor algorithm error-corrected the raw reads and collapsed the reads into unique sequences, merging closely related sequences to remove PCR and sequencing errors. To assign V, D and J gene segments, CDR3 sequences were aligned to IMGT reference sequences. For a sequence to be retained, a match of at least six nucleotides to both a V gene segment and a J gene segment was required. A rearrangement counted as productive if the CDR3 had no stop codons and remained in frame with V and J, and every other rearrangement counted as non-productive. CDR3 was defined according to IMGT convention as the region running from the second conserved V-encoded cysteine to the conserved J-encoded phenylalanine. The earlier analysis of 587 of the donors excluded sequences that lacked an unambiguous match to a single V gene segment. In an earlier analysis of several hundred of the donors, V segments were called functional above 56.7% productive rearrangements and were called segregating when the between-donor standard deviation exceeded 5%. A statistical classification framework was built for diagnosing cytomegalovirus status from the catalog of TCR beta chain sequences. V and J gene assignment, in a later analysis, came from comparing TCR nucleotide sequences with IMGT/GENE-DB human TR gene sequences. Using the TCRdist pipeline, a later analysis assigned CDR3 sequences along with most-parsimonious VDJ recombination scenarios. In a later analysis, every TCR beta chain was defined by the combination of its CDR3 amino acid sequence and its V-gene family, and reads without a unique V-gene family were dropped. In a later analysis, a few hundred highly shared, low-generation-probability nucleotide sequences were removed to address suspected cross-contamination and a sequencing artifact. In a later analysis, a clonal expansion index was calculated for each public chain from normalized within-repertoire ranks of inferred template counts. In a later analysis, generation probabilities were computed using a VDJ recombination model fitted to out-of-frame rearrangements, and the results were checked against IGoR. A later analysis scored TCR-TCR, TCR-HLA and TCR-CMV co-occurrence with hypergeometric tests, applying a repertoire-size bias correction to TCR pairs. A later analysis estimated false discovery rates by permuting HLA or CMV assignments 20 times. In a later analysis, co-occurring TCRs were grouped with DBSCAN, and TCRdist sequence similarity was added when clustering was performed within HLA-allele-positive subsets. For co-occurrence clustering, repertoires with fewer than 30,000 or more than 120,000 public chains were excluded, along with 5 or 6 repertoires with anomalous nucleotide sharing. What TCRdb holds here is the immuneACCESS table cut down to in-frame rearrangements. Part of the clones is not present; checked against another copy, under half of the missing clones reflect an unresolved V gene, and the others are unexplained. The V and J calls and clone size are taken from that table; D and trimming were inferred from the DNA. This sample has 180,000 or so clones in its table, and 60% to 85% of those were observed once. Approximately 0.76% of the sample belongs to the ten largest clones.

In total, roughly 670 healthy bone marrow donors made up the cohort. At the time of sampling, all cohort members were nominally healthy, though unrecorded immune exposures were likely present. The donor tested CMV seronegative, placing the donor among the 350 or so seronegative members of the cohort. A peripheral blood sample was collected from each donor, and TCR beta sequencing was performed on peripheral blood mononuclear cells. Genomic DNA extraction from the blood cell samples was performed with the Qiagen DNeasy Blood Extraction Kit. The sequencing sample was made of PBMCs. This clonotype was sampled from a female donor in good health and CMV-seronegative.

The CDR3 region reads CASSQESGRHTYNEQFF. The DNA sequence is TGTGCCAGCAGCCAAGAGTCCGGGAGGCATACCTACAATGAGCAGTTCTTC. Rearrangement joined TRBV4-2 to TRBJ2-1; the junction holds 7 bases that match TRBD2. The CDR3 spans 17 residues, from the cysteine through the phenylalanine. The DNA shown is the 51-base CDR3, in frame from base 1. V lost 0 bases and J lost 2 bases, and the count of bases not matched to a germline gene is 7. CDR1 and CDR2, per the germline V gene, are LGHNA and YNFKEQ.